A selection of T cell receptor beta chains follows, all from one sample in a study of cytomegalovirus exposure and HLA in healthy donors. Produced via immunoSEQ multiplex PCR; TCRdb's table is partial and in-frame only. The table lists 150,000 to 200,000 clones, roughly 87% of them singletons. The specimen sequenced was PBMCs. The receptors stem from a girl aged 10 to 17 in good health and CMV-seropositive. The CDR3 runs from the conserved cysteine through the conserved F or W. The order of the fields is D gene, J gene, clone size, V gene, CDR3 length, CDR3 DNA, CDR3 protein. The D gene is left open where the match is weak. Clone sizes are given selectively: once, few, many, or a class where the clone is expanded.

TRBD2 | TRBJ2-2 | - | TRBV6-5 | 14 | TGTGCCAGCAGTCGCGGGGGGAGGGGCGGGGAGCTGTTTTTT | CASSRGGRGGELFF
TRBD1 | TRBJ2-6 | - | TRBV9 | 17 | TGTGCCAGCAGCGGACCGGGACAGTACTCTGGGGCCAACGTCCTGACTTTC | CASSGPGQYSGANVLTF
- | TRBJ2-1 | - | TRBV27 | 13 | TGTGCCAGCAGGGAAACAGGGCTTAATGAGCAGTTCTTC | CASRETGLNEQFF
- | TRBJ1-5 | few | TRBV7-8 | 15 | TGTGCCAGCAGCTCCAATCGGGGGGGCAATCAGCCCCAGCATTTT | CASSSNRGGNQPQHF
- | TRBJ1-5 | - | TRBV27 | 14 | TGTGCCAGCAGTCCGATACGGGGCAATCAGCCCCAGCATTTT | CASSPIRGNQPQHF
TRBD1 | TRBJ1-1 | few | TRBV9 | 15 | TGTGCCAGCAGCGTAGGTGGGGACAGGAACACTGAAGCTTTCTTT | CASSVGGDRNTEAFF
- | TRBJ2-2 | - | TRBV6-6 | 16 | TGTGCCAGCAGTTACTCGAGCTCCAGGGACACCGGGGAGCTGTTTTTT | CASSYSSSRDTGELFF
- | TRBJ1-5 | few | TRBV6-5 | 12 | TGTGCCAGCAGTTACCAGAATCAGCCCCAGCATTTT | CASSYQNQPQHF
- | TRBJ2-3 | once | TRBV19 | 13 | TGTGCCAGTGAAAACGGGATCACAGATACGCAGTATTTT | CASENGITDTQYF
TRBD1 | TRBJ1-2 | - | TRBV19 | 14 | TGTGCCAGTAGCCGACAGGGCGGAAACTATGGCTACACCTTC | CASSRQGGNYGYTF
TRBD1 | TRBJ2-1 | - | TRBV19 | 15 | TGTGCCAGTAGTATTAGTGAGGGGGCGTCCGATGAGCAGTTCTTC | CASSISEGASDEQFF
TRBD1 | TRBJ2-7 | - | TRBV5-1 | 15 | TGCGCCAGCAGCTTAGAACAGGGGATGTACGTCGAGCAGTACTTC | CASSLEQGMYVEQYF
- | TRBJ1-1 | once | TRBV6-1 | 16 | TGTGCCAGCAGTGAAGCTGAGGGCGGAATGAACACTGAAGCTTTCTTT | CASSEAEGGMNTEAFF
- | TRBJ1-1 | few | TRBV5-4 | 14 | TGTGCCAGCAGCTTGGTAGTAGGAGACACTGAAGCTTTCTTT | CASSLVVGDTEAFF
- | TRBJ2-3 | - | TRBV19 | 15 | TGTGCCAGTAGTATTGCCCCCGCACTCACAGATACGCAGTATTTT | CASSIAPALTDTQYF
TRBD1 | TRBJ1-2 | - | TRBV6-5 | 15 | TGTGCCAGCAGTTACTCGGGGGACAGAGCCTATGGCTACACCTTC | CASSYSGDRAYGYTF
- | TRBJ2-1 | - | TRBV5-1 | 14 | TGCGCCAGCAGCTCGGCGGGATCCTACAATGAGCAGTTCTTC | CASSSAGSYNEQFF